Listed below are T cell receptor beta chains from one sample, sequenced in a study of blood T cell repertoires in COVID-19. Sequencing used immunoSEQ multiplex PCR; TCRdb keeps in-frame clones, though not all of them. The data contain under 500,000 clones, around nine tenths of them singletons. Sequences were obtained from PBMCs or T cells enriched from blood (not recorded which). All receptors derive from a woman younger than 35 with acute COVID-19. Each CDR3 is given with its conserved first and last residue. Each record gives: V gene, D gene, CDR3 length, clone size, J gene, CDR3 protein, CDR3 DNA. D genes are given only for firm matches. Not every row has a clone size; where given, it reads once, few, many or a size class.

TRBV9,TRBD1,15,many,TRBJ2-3,CASSAGTASTDTQYF,TGTGCCAGCAGCGCGGGGACAGCTAGCACAGATACGCAGTATTTT
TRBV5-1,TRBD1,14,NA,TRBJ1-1,CASSQQGANTEAFF,TGCGCCAGCAGCCAGCAGGGGGCTAACACTGAAGCTTTCTTT
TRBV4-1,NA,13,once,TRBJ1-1,CASSQARDTEAFF,TGCGCCAGCAGCCAAGCCAGGGACACTGAAGCTTTCTTT
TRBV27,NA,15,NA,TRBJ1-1,CASIPPSAGYTEAFF,TGTGCCAGCATCCCCCCCTCGGCGGGGTACACTGAAGCTTTCTTT
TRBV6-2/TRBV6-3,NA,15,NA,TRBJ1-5,CASSYKGRGAQPQHF,TGTGCCAGCAGTTACAAGGGGAGGGGTGCTCAGCCCCAGCATTTT
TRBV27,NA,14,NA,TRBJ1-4,CASSPKMRDEKLFF,TGTGCCAGCAGTCCTAAAATGCGTGATGAAAAACTGTTTTTT
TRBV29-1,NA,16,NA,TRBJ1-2,CSVEDLHGVGMSGYTF,TGCAGCGTTGAAGATCTTCACGGGGTAGGGATGTCTGGCTACACCTTC
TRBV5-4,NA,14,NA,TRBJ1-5,CASSRGGGDQPQHF,TGTGCCAGCAGCCGGGGTGGGGGGGATCAGCCCCAGCATTTT
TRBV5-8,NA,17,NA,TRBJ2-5,CASSQAPATDLQETQYF,TGTGCCAGCAGCCAAGCCCCAGCGACAGACCTCCAAGAGACCCAGTACTTC
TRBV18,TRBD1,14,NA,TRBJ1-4,CASSPWTGTEKLFF,TGTGCCAGCTCACCTTGGACAGGGACTGAAAAACTGTTTTTT
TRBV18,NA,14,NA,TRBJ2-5,CASSNPRDSETQYF,TGTGCCAGCTCCAACCCTCGGGACTCGGAGACCCAGTACTTC
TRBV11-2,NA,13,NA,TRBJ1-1,CASSLDLQTEAFF,TGTGCCAGCAGCTTAGATCTTCAGACTGAAGCTTTCTTT
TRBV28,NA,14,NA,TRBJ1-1,CASSLLRVNTEAFF,TGTGCCAGCAGTTTGCTCAGGGTGAACACTGAAGCTTTCTTT
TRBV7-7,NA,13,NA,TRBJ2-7,CASSLTRDYEQYF,TGTGCCAGCAGCTTAACTAGGGACTACGAGCAGTACTTC
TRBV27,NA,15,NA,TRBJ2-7,CASSLPAGFLDEQYF,TGTGCCAGCAGTTTACCCGCAGGGTTTCTGGACGAGCAGTACTTC
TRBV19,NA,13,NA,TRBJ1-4,CASGDGYNEKLFF,TGTGCCAGCGGAGACGGTTATAATGAAAAACTGTTTTTT
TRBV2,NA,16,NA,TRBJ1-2,CASSVTESLANYGYTF,TGTGCCAGCAGTGTCACAGAGTCCTTAGCTAACTATGGCTACACCTTC
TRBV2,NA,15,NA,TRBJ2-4,CASSAPILAKNIQYF,TGTGCCAGCAGCGCCCCGATACTAGCCAAAAACATTCAGTACTTC
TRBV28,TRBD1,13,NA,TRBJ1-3,CASTTGNGNTIYF,TGTGCCAGCACGACAGGGAATGGAAACACCATATATTTT
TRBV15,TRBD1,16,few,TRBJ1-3,CATSGDRGTSGNTIYF,TGTGCCACCAGCGGTGACAGGGGAACCTCTGGAAACACCATATATTTT
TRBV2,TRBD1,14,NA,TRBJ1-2,CASSNTDRGGGYTF,TGTGCCAGCAGCAACACGGACAGGGGTGGCGGCTACACCTTC
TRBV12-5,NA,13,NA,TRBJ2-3,CASARFGSHTQYF,TGTGCTAGTGCACGGTTCGGGTCGCATACGCAGTATTTT
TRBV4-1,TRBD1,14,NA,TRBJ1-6,CASSRTGGNSPLHF,TGCGCCAGCAGTAGAACAGGGGGAAATTCACCCCTCCACTTT
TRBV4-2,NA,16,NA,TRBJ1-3,CASSQEAGEGGNTIYF,TGTGCCAGCAGCCAAGAGGCGGGGGAAGGTGGAAACACCATATATTTT
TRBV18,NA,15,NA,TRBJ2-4,CASSPRQASKNIQYF,TGTGCCAGCTCACCACGGCAGGCGTCCAAAAACATTCAGTACTTC
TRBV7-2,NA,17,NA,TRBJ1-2,CASSFWSTGRANYGYTF,TGTGCCAGCAGCTTTTGGTCGACAGGCCGAGCTAACTATGGCTACACCTTC
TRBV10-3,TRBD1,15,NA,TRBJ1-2,CAISEDNRGGYGYTF,TGTGCCATCAGTGAGGATAACAGGGGGGGCTATGGCTACACCTTC
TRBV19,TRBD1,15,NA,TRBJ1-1,CASTEDRGRNTEAFF,TGTGCCAGTACCGAGGACAGGGGGCGTAACACTGAAGCTTTCTTT
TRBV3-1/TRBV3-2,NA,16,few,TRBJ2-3,CASSQRITGRTDTQYF,TGTGCCAGCAGCCAACGGATTACAGGACGCACAGATACGCAGTATTTT
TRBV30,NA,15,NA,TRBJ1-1,CAWGPPTGMNTEAFF,TGTGCCTGGGGGCCCCCTACAGGGATGAACACTGAAGCTTTCTTT
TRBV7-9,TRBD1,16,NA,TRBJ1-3,CASSLWFRTGRNTIYF,TGTGCCAGCAGCTTATGGTTCAGGACAGGGAGAAACACCATATATTTT
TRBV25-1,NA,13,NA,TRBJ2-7,CASSVLRVGEQYF,TGTGCCAGCAGTGTCCTCAGGGTTGGCGAGCAGTACTTC
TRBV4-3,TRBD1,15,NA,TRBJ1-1,CASSPQTGVDTEAFF,TGCGCCAGCAGCCCTCAGACAGGGGTTGACACTGAAGCTTTCTTT